This entry lists 5 T cell receptor beta chains sequenced from one sample in a study of identifying expanded T cells in peripheral blood. Sequencing used immunoSEQ multiplex PCR; TCRdb keeps in-frame clones, though not all of them. The sample lists some 95,000 clones; around 85% were seen once. Sequencing was done on a sample of blood. The source is a person aged 18-70 years in good health.

V and J are TRBV12-5 and TRBJ2-3; D remains unclear. V lost 0 bases to trimming and J lost 0 bases, with 4 bases between them. CDR1 and CDR2 (germline): LGHNT, FRNRAP. The length of the CDR3 is 14 residues. CDR3 DNA: TGTGCTAGTGGTTTGGTACTAAGCACAGATACGCAGTATTTT. Translated: CASGLVLSTDTQYF.

The chain carries TRBV30 and TRBJ2-1; 10 bases map to TRBD2. The trim removed 8 bases at V and 7 bases at J, leaving 11 bases unmatched. The CDR3 runs 14 residues. CDR1 is GTSNPN and CDR2 is SVGIG in the germline V gene (reference sequence). The DNA of the CDR3 is TGTGCCGGAGAGAGCGGGGGGGGTACGAATGAGCAGTTCTTC. Translating it yields CAGESGGGTNEQFF.

The rearrangement links TRBV4-3 to TRBJ1-2; TRBD1 aligns across 7 bases. Germline CDR1 is LGHNA and CDR2 is YSLEER. The trim removed 1 base at V and 0 bases at J, leaving 8 bases unmatched. This CDR3 has 17 amino acids. CDR3 sequence: CASSQAADRATNYGYTF. The CDR3 DNA reads as TGCGCCAGCAGCCAAGCAGCAGACAGGGCGACTAACTATGGCTACACCTTC.

The chain joins TRBV23-1 to TRBJ1-2; 8 bases fit TRBD1. TRBV23-1 is an ORF for which the function is uncertain. The CDR3 totals 15 residues. V dropped 2 bases and J dropped 3; count of bases not matched to a gene: 5. CDR3 DNA: TGCGCCAGCAGTCAAAGGGGACAGGTCCACTATGGCTACACCTTC. Translation gives CASSQRGQVHYGYTF.

Concerning this clone: An end of the junction differs from the germline gene, which may be a read error. The chain recombines TRBV5-3 with TRBJ1-6; D might be TRBD1 (5 bases). TRBV5-3 is labeled an ORF, and its function is uncertain. The CDR3 runs to 14 residues. CDR3 sequence (DNA): TGTGCCAGCAGCTTGCGGGGCCATAATTCACCCCTCCACTTT. Amino acids: CASSLRGHNSPLHF.